The entry that follows covers one T cell receptor (beta chain) sequence. These data belong to a study of T cell responses to AZD1222 COVID-19 vaccine. Sequenced by immunoSEQ multiplex PCR; TCRdb stores in-frame clones only, minus some. The sample carries about 120,000 clones, roughly 90% recorded once. The CDR3 is 15 residues long. Looked up from germline, CDR1 is MNHEY and CDR2 is SMNVEV (reference sequence). With 6 bases clipped from V and 4 bases from J, the junction kept 5 bases outside the gene matches. This sequence originates from an adult in good health. The V gene is TRBV27, the J gene TRBJ2-2; 10 positions agree with TRBD1. The sequences come from peripheral blood, collected on day 0 of AZD1222 vaccination. The CDR3 DNA reads TGTGCCAGCAGCAAGACAGGGGGCCTCACCGGGGAGCTGTTTTTT. It encodes CASSKTGGLTGELFF.